A selection of T cell receptor beta chains follows, all from one sample in a study of T cells in Graves' hyperthyroidism and ophthalmopathy. TCRdb reanalysed the multiplex PCR reads using MiXCR and keeps one entry per CDR3 protein. The repertoire holds 500,000 to 600,000 distinct CDR3 sequences, with about 46% as singletons. The sample taken for sequencing was peripheral blood or thyroid tissue (not recorded which). All receptors come from an adult woman with Graves' disease, either hyperthyroidism or ophthalmopathy (not recorded which). Both conserved end residues are part of each CDR3. D genes are given only for firm matches. Not all rows give a size; the values are once, few, many and, for expanded clones, a class.

TGCAGTGCTAGGCCGGCCAATTCACCCCTCCACTTT	CSARPANSPLHF	.	few	TRBV20-1	TRBJ1-6
TGTGCCAGCACCGAGACAGGGTCCACTGAAGCTTTCTTT	CASTETGSTEAFF	TRBD1	.	TRBV10-2	TRBJ1-1
TGTGCCAGCAGTGACCTCCGAACCGGCGGTGGGGCAGATACGCAGTATTTT	CASSDLRTGGGADTQYF	.	.	TRBV13	TRBJ2-3
TGCAGTGCTACAGGACAGGGAACCTACGAGCAGTACTTC	CSATGQGTYEQYF	TRBD1	.	TRBV20-1	TRBJ2-7
TGTGCCAGCAGTTACGGGGGCCATCAGCCCCAGCATTTT	CASSYGGHQPQHF	.	.	TRBV6-5	TRBJ1-5
TGTGCCAGCAGCCACCGGGAGGGCCTGTTGGGTGAGACCCAGTACTTC	CASSHREGLLGETQYF	TRBD2	.	TRBV7-2	TRBJ2-5
TGCAGCGGATCCGGGACAGGGGTCTACGAGCAGTACTTC	CSGSGTGVYEQYF	TRBD1	.	TRBV29-1	TRBJ2-7
TGTGCCAGCAGACCTCGGGAGTCGGTCACCGGGGAGCTGTTTTTT	CASRPRESVTGELFF	.	few	TRBV9	TRBJ2-2
TGTGCTAGTGGTTTAGGACAGGGGGTGAGCACTGAAGCTTTCTTT	CASGLGQGVSTEAFF	TRBD1	.	TRBV12-5	TRBJ1-1
TGTGCCAGCAGTACGACGGTGAACACCGGGGAGCTGTTTTTT	CASSTTVNTGELFF	.	.	TRBV7-3	TRBJ2-2
TGTGCCAGCAGTGAATATTTGGCAGGGGTGGAGGAGACCCAGTACTTC	CASSEYLAGVEETQYF	.	few	TRBV25-1	TRBJ2-5
TGCAGTGCTCGCCGGGACAGGCCCTATAATTCACCCCTCCACTTT	CSARRDRPYNSPLHF	TRBD1	many	TRBV20-1	TRBJ1-6
TGTGCCAGCAGCGTAGGTGGACAGGGCGGCTACGAGCAGTACTTC	CASSVGGQGGYEQYF	TRBD1	.	TRBV9	TRBJ2-7
TGCGCCAGCAGCCAAGACAGTGAAAGCTCCTACGAGCAGTACTTC	CASSQDSESSYEQYF	.	.	TRBV4-1	TRBJ2-7
TGTGCCAGCAGCTTGACTAGATCGAAGGGCGAGCAGTACTTC	CASSLTRSKGEQYF	.	.	TRBV5-6	TRBJ2-7
TGTGCCAGCAGCCCCTCTAGCGGGCAAGAGACCCAGTACTTC	CASSPSSGQETQYF	TRBD2	.	TRBV11-2	TRBJ2-5
TGTGCCAGCAGTTATCGGGACACCAACTACGAGCAGTACTTC	CASSYRDTNYEQYF	.	.	TRBV10-1	TRBJ2-7
TGCGCCAGCAGACCGAGGACAGGACCCGACTACGAGCAGTACTTC	CASRPRTGPDYEQYF	TRBD1	.	TRBV10-2	TRBJ2-7